This TCR beta chain came from a study of Graves' ophthalmopathy and Graves' hyperthyroidism. This clonotype occurred many times. PBMCs had their origin in fresh peripheral blood (approximately 9.7 ml). From RNA, the CDR3 regions of TCR beta chains were amplified and sequenced. Second-round multiplex PCR followed a first-round RT-PCR using HTBI primers. MiXCR, applied by TCRdb to the multiplex PCR reads, yields one record per CDR3 protein. Counted here are about 220,000 distinct CDR3 sequences, roughly a fifth occurring once; the ten biggest clones make up 35% to 55%. The CDR3 runs 12 residues. The germline CDR1 and CDR2 sequences are DFQATT and SNEGSKA (reference sequence).

The TCR sequence derives from a woman in her fifties or sixties with Graves' ophthalmopathy. Sequenced material: peripheral blood. This rearrangement joins TRBV20-1 to TRBJ2-7, with D perhaps matching TRBD2 (6 bases). CDR3 nucleotide sequence: TGCAGCCCCCACGTCGGCGGGGTAGGGCAGTACTTC. It is translated as CSPHVGGVGQYF.